The 24 T cell receptor beta chains below come from one sample, sequenced in a study of blood T cell repertoires in COVID-19. Repertoires were generated with immunoSEQ multiplex PCR, while TCRdb's copy carries only in-frame clones and drops some. The table lists some 140,000 clones, around 83% of them singletons. The material sequenced was peripheral blood. All receptors derive from an older woman with COVID-19, enrolled during active disease.

V is TRBV19 and J is TRBJ1-5; D is unresolved. Germline CDR1 and CDR2: LNHDA and SQIVND (reference sequence). Trimming cost V 2 bases and J 5 bases, with 10 bases left between them. The CDR3 covers 14 residues. CDR3 protein: CASSIITDYQPQHF. The CDR3 bases are TGTGCCAGTAGTATAATTACAGATTATCAGCCCCAGCATTTT.

The chain uses TRBV5-6 and TRBJ2-2; a weak D match, TRBD1 (6 bases). CDR3 length equals 15 residues. The V end lost 0 bases, the J end lost 1 base, and 7 bases lay between the germline ends. Germline assignment: CDR1 SGHDT and CDR2 YYEEEE. The CDR3 DNA follows: TGTGCCAGCAGCTTGGTCAGGGGGAACACCGGGGAGCTGTTTTTT. It yields the protein CASSLVRGNTGELFF.

The rearrangement links TRBV3-1 (or the pseudogene TRBV3-2) to TRBJ1-3; maybe TRBD1 (6 bases). V dropped 3 bases and J dropped 9 bases, with 15 bases sitting between them. Germline values: CDR1 LGHDT, CDR2 YNNKEL (reference sequence). The CDR3 is 14 amino acids. CDR3 DNA sequence: TGTGCCAGCAGCCAGTCAGGGGCCCGTCCCACCATATATTTT. It codes for CASSQSGARPTIYF.

The chain recombines TRBV29-1 with TRBJ1-2; the D gene is possibly TRBD1 (5 bases). From germline, CDR1 is SQVTM and CDR2 ANQGSEA. Between the trimmed V and J ends, which lost 4 bases and 0 bases, there was a span of 6 bases. This CDR3 is built from 12 residues. The CDR3 is CSVGRANYGYTF. CDR3 bases: TGCAGCGTTGGCAGGGCTAACTATGGCTACACCTTC. Using reference TRBV29-1 and TRBJ1-2 for the parts outside the CDR3, the full variable domain is SAVISQKPSRDICQRGTSLTIQCQVDSQVTMMFWYRQQPGQSLTLIATANQGSEATYESGFVIDKFPISRPNLTFSTLTVSNMSPEDSSIYLCSVGRANYGYTFGSGTRLTVV.

CDR3 bases: TGTGCCAGCAGCCCCGTGCGACGAGGCAATGAGCAGTTCTTC. Protein sequence: CASSPVRRGNEQFF. This chain joins TRBV3-1 (or the pseudogene TRBV3-2) and TRBJ2-1; D is unclear. Germline CDR1 reads LGHDT; CDR2 reads YNNKEL (reference sequence). The CDR3 is made up of 14 amino acids. The V and J ends lost 4 bases and 6 bases respectively, with 13 bases between them.

The chain couples TRBV5-5 to TRBJ2-1, with TRBD2 identical over 9 bases. The CDR3 has 15 residues. V was clipped by 5 bases and J by 3 bases; unmatched bases: 6. CDR1 and CDR2 (germline): SGHKS, YYEKEE (reference sequence). This chain's CDR3 is CASSPSSGDYNEQFF. The CDR3 DNA is TGTGCCAGCAGTCCTTCTAGCGGGGACTACAATGAGCAGTTCTTC.

The chain links TRBV9 to TRBJ2-1; maybe TRBD2 (6 bases). Germline CDR1 SGDLS, CDR2 YYNGEE. This CDR3 contains 14 residues. Trimming pared 2 bases from V and 1 base from J, leaving 7 bases between. The CDR3 is CASSVGTSYNEQFF. CDR3 DNA: TGTGCCAGCAGCGTTGGGACTTCCTACAATGAGCAGTTCTTC.

The chain joins TRBV5-6 to TRBJ1-2; D may be TRBD1 (5 bases). Trimming pared 4 bases from V and 4 bases from J, leaving 17 bases between. In germline, CDR1 is SGHDT, CDR2 YYEEEE. The CDR3 is made up of 15 amino acids. CDR3 amino acids: CASSLGSPRAYGYTF. The DNA of the CDR3 is TGTGCCAGCAGCCTTGGGTCCCCCAGGGCCTATGGCTACACCTTC.

The gene calls are TRBV2 and TRBJ1-6; D gene uncertain. V lost 10 bases to trimming and J lost 0 bases, with 13 bases between them. The V gene's germline CDR1 is SNHLY and CDR2 FYNNEI. This CDR3 has 15 amino acids. CDR3 DNA: TGTGCCACGGTCCCGGGGATCTCCTATAATTCACCCCTCCACTTT. Its translation: CATVPGISYNSPLHF.

The genes are TRBV6-2 or TRBV6-3 and TRBJ2-7, with 10 bases matching TRBD2. CDR1 is MNHEY and CDR2 is SVGEGT in the germline V gene. The CDR3 extends over 15 amino acids. Losses at the gene ends were 6 bases for V and 1 base for J; bases not matched to a gene: 6. As DNA, the CDR3 is TGTGCCAGCAGCCCAGCGGGGGGGGGTTCCTACGAGCAGTACGTC. This translates into CASSPAGGGSYEQYV.

CDR3 protein: CASRWGDRGTEAFF. The CDR3 DNA reads TGTGCCAGCAGATGGGGGGACAGGGGCACTGAAGCTTTCTTT. The chain has TRBV27 and TRBJ1-1; 10 bases line up with TRBD1. The germline V gene encodes CDR1 MNHEY and CDR2 SMNVEV (reference sequence). V lost 6 bases to trimming and J lost 4 bases; unmatched junction nucleotides: 5. The CDR3 length is 14 residues.

The rearrangement uses TRBV24-1 and TRBJ1-4; TRBD1 aligns across 7 bases. The trim removed 7 bases at V and 2 bases at J, leaving 0 bases unmatched. CDR3 size: 13 residues. CDR1 and CDR2 (germline): KGHDR, SFDVKD. In DNA form, the CDR3 reads TGTGCCACCAGGGGACAGACTAATGAAAAACTGTTTTTT. This encodes CATRGQTNEKLFF.

The chain links TRBV5-1 to TRBJ2-5; 13 nucleotides agree with TRBD2. Germline loops: CDR1 SGHRS, CDR2 YFSETQ. The V and J ends lost 0 bases and 5 bases, in that order; junction bases with no gene match: 10. The CDR3 has 18 residues. CDR3 region: CASSLVPRGLAGEETQYF. CDR3 in DNA: TGCGCCAGCAGCTTGGTCCCGAGAGGACTAGCGGGGGAGGAGACCCAGTACTTC.

The rearrangement joins TRBV21-1 to TRBJ2-5; TRBD2, as called in the table, went unchecked against the DNA. TRBV21-1 is described as a pseudogene. The CDR3 sequence is 15 residues long. The CDR3 nucleotides read TGTGCCAGCAGCAGGGGTAGCGGAACTCAAGAGACCCAGTACTTC. Translation gives CASSRGSGTQETQYF.

This chain joins TRBV4-2 and TRBJ1-2; the D gene is possibly TRBD1 (5 bases). The CDR3 sequence is 15 residues long. Germline CDR1 and CDR2: LGHNA and YNFKEQ. The V and J ends lost 5 bases and 6 bases respectively, with 19 bases between them. The CDR3: CASSVRAGASDGYTF. For the CDR3, the DNA is TGTGCCAGCAGCGTTCGTGCCGGGGCTAGCGATGGCTACACCTTC.

This rearrangement joins TRBV2 to TRBJ1-2; 8 bases are a match to TRBD1. This CDR3 has 17 residues. CDR1 SNHLY and CDR2 FYNNEI come from the germline V gene. V was pared by 5 bases and J by 0 bases, with 11 bases of the junction left unmatched. CDR3 DNA sequence: TGTGCCAGCAGTCCACCCGACAGGGGACTTTCTAACTATGGCTACACCTTC. Translating it yields CASSPPDRGLSNYGYTF.

The rearrangement joins TRBV5-1 to TRBJ2-6; the match to TRBD1 covers 7 bases. CDR1 SGHRS and CDR2 YFSETQ come from the germline V gene. V was clipped by 1 base and J by 2 bases; unmatched bases: 0. The CDR3 covers 15 residues. The CDR3 DNA sequence: TGCGCCAGCAGCTTGACAGGGGCTGGGGCCAACGTCCTGACTTTC. It translates to CASSLTGAGANVLTF.

This clone was detected a few times. The chain couples TRBV7-2 to TRBJ1-5; D remains ambiguous. Germline CDR1 is SGHTA and CDR2 is FQGNSA. Trimming shortened V by 1 base and J by 4 bases, and 11 bases separated the two germline ends. There are 15 residues in the CDR3. CDR3 in DNA: TGTGCCAGCAGCTTAGGAGGGTCCACTAATCAGCCCCAGCATTTT. This encodes CASSLGGSTNQPQHF.

The rearrangement joins TRBV9 to TRBJ2-1; D possibly corresponds to TRBD2 (5 bases). The germline V and J ends were trimmed by 2 bases and 8 bases, with 11 bases remaining between them. In germline, CDR1 is SGDLS, CDR2 YYNGEE. This CDR3 is 13 amino acids long. The CDR3 DNA is TGTGCCAGCAGCGTTACTAGTGTCCATGAGCAGTTCTTC. This codes for CASSVTSVHEQFF.

A single count supports this clone. The rearrangement links TRBV30 to TRBJ1-4; D not resolved. The CDR3 runs 13 residues. Germline CDR1 and CDR2: GTSNPN and SVGIG (reference sequence). Trimming pared 0 bases from V and 8 bases from J, leaving 10 bases between. The CDR3: CAWSVGDREKLFF. In nucleotides, the CDR3 is TGTGCCTGGAGTGTGGGCGATAGGGAAAAACTGTTTTTT.

The genes are TRBV6-5 and TRBJ2-5, with D perhaps TRBD1 (5 bases). In germline, CDR1 is MNHEY, CDR2 SVGAGI. V lost 5 bases, J lost 5 bases, and 12 bases lay in between. This CDR3 region has 13 residues. CDR3 sequence (DNA): TGTGCCAGCAGTCAGCCAGGGAAGGAGACCCAGTACTTC. Translated: CASSQPGKETQYF.

The chain is built from TRBV11-2 and TRBJ2-2; no clear D. The CDR3 is 14 residues long. Germline V gene lookup returns CDR1 SGHAT and CDR2 FQNNGV. V was cut by 5 bases and J by 6 bases, with 13 bases left in between. CDR3 residues: CASSPTGPAGELFF. In DNA, the CDR3 is TGTGCCAGCAGCCCGACTGGTCCGGCCGGGGAGCTGTTTTTT.

The chain carries TRBV20-1 and TRBJ1-4; no clear D. The CDR3 runs 11 residues. With 5 bases removed from V and 8 bases from J, the gap between germline ends came to 9 bases. CDR1 is DFQATT and CDR2 is SNEGSKA in the germline V gene (reference sequence). The chain's CDR3 is CSAGLREKLFF. Here the CDR3 DNA reads TGCAGTGCTGGGTTGAGGGAAAAACTGTTTTTT.

The rearrangement joins TRBV30 to TRBJ1-1, with a weak D call TRBD1 (6 bases). This CDR3 is 11 amino acids long. V shed 7 bases and J shed 5 bases, with 11 bases lying between them. Germline-derived CDR1 and CDR2 are GTSNPN and SVGIG (reference sequence). The CDR3 DNA is TGTGCCTCAGGGGCGGATACTGAAGCTTTCTTT. This encodes CASGADTEAFF.